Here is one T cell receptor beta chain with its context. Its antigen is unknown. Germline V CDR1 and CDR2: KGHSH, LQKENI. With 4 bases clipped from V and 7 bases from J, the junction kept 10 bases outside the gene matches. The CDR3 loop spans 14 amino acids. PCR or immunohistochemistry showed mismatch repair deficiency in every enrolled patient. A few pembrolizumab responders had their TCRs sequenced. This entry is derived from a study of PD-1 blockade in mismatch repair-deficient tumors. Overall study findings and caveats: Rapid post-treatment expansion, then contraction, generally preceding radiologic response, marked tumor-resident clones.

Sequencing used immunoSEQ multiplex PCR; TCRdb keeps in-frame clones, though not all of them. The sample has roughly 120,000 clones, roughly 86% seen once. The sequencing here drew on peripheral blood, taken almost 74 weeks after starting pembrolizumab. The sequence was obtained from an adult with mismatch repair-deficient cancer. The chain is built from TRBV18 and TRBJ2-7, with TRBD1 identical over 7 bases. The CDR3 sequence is CASSLKGTASEQYF. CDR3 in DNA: TGTGCCAGCTCACTAAAGGGGACAGCCTCGGAGCAGTACTTC.